This TCR beta chain is drawn from a study of PD-1 blockade in mismatch repair-deficient tumors (TCRdb year 2017). Study-level background: The trial enrolled 85 to 100 consecutive patients with about a dozen mismatch repair-deficient cancer types between September 2013 and 2016, all previously treated and progressing. Tumor-associated T cell clones in the peripheral blood of patients responding to PD-1 blockade were tracked using deep sequencing of TCR CDR3 regions.

The investigation overall reported the following: Rapid expansion after pembrolizumab followed by contraction, generally before radiologic responses, was shown by tumor-resident clones, which were often undetectable in blood before treatment.

This clone is medium-sized (0.01 to 0.1%). Its antigen has not been determined. Base qualities were left out, and no much larger clone turns up one base away. Mismatch repair deficiency was established in every enrolled patient by polymerase chain reaction or immunohistochemistry. A few patients who responded to pembrolizumab therapy underwent TCR sequencing. The phase II trial prospectively evaluated PD-1 blockade with pembrolizumab in advanced mismatch repair-deficient cancers, independent of tissue of origin. Peripheral blood T cell samples were serially collected before and at multiple times after PD-1 blockade was started. Blood sampling times were expressed in weeks after the first pembrolizumab dose. CDR3 length: 15 amino acids, cysteine to phenylalanine. CDR3 DNA is the only sequence kept; it has 45 bases, read in frame from the first base. CDR1 SGDLS and CDR2 YYNGEE are derived from the germline V gene. V lost 2 bases and J lost 5 bases, and the count of bases not matched to a germline gene is 4.

Libraries were constructed by the immunoSEQ multiplex PCR assay. TCRdb limited this immuneACCESS table to in-frame rearrangements with V and J called. A share of clones is missing; checked studies link under half to unresolved V genes, and the rest is unexplained. This sample is represented by about 79,000 clones; approximately 80% of them were singletons. The leading ten clones occupy approximately 5.1% of the sample. Sequencing was performed on peripheral blood, taken 44 weeks after starting pembrolizumab. Rearrangement joined TRBV9 to TRBJ2-1, with 10 central nucleotides matching TRBD2. This TCR was recovered from an adult with mismatch repair-deficient cancer. CDR3 sequence: CASSVGTSANNEQFF. DNA sequence: TGTGCCAGCAGCGTCGGGACTAGCGCTAACAATGAGCAGTTCTTC.